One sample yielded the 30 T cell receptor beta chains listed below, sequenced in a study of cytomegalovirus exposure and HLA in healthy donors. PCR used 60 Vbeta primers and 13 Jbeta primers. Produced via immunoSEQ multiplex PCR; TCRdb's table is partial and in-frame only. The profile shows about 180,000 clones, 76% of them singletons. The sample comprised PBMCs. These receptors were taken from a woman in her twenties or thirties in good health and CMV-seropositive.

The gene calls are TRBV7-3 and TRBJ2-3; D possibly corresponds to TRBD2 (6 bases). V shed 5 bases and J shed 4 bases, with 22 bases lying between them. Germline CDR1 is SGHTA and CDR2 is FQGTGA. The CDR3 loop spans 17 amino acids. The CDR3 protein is CASSPLGYGGTSDTQYF. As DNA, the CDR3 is TGTGCCAGCAGCCCCCTCGGCTACGGGGGAACCTCAGATACGCAGTATTTT.

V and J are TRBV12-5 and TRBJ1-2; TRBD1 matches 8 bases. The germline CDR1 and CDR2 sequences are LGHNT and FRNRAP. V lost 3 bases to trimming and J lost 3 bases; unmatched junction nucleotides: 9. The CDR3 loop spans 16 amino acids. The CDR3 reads CASGFKGTGIDYGYTF. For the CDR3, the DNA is TGTGCTAGTGGTTTTAAGGGGACAGGCATCGACTATGGCTACACCTTC.

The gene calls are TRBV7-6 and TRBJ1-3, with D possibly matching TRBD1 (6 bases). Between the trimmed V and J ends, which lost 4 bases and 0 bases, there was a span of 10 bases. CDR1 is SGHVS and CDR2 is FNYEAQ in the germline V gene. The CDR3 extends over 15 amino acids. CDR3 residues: CASSSGQSSGNTIYF. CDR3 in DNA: TGTGCCAGCAGCTCCGGACAGAGCTCTGGAAACACCATATATTTT.

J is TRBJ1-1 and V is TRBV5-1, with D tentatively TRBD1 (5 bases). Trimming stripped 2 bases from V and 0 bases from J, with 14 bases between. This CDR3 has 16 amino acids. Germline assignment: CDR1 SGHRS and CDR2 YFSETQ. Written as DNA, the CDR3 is TGCGCCAGCAGCTTTGGGCTCGACAGCTTGAACACTGAAGCTTTCTTT. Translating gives CASSFGLDSLNTEAFF. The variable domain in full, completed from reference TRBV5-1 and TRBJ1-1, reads KAGVTQTPRYLIKTRGQQVTLSCSPISGHRSVSWYQQTPGQGLQFLFEYFSETQRNKGNFPGRFSGRQFSNSRSEMNVSTLELGDSALYLCASSFGLDSLNTEAFFGQGTRLTVV.

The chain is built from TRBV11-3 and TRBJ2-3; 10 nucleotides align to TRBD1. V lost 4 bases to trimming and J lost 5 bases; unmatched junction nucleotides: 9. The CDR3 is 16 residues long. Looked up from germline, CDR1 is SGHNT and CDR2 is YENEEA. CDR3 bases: TGTGCCAGCAGCTCCAACGGACAGGGGGGTGTAGATACGCAGTATTTT. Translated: CASSSNGQGGVDTQYF. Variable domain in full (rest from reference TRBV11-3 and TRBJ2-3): EAGVVQSPRYKIIEKKQPVAFWCNPISGHNTLYWYLQNLGQGPELLIRYENEEAVDDSQLPKDRFSAERLKGVDSTLKIQPAELGDSAVYLCASSSNGQGGVDTQYFGPGTRLTVL.

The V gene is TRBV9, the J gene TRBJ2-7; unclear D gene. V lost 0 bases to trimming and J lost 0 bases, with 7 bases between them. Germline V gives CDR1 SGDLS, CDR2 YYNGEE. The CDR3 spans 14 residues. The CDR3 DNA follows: TGTGCCAGCAGCGTAGCTGACAACTCCTACGAGCAGTACTTC. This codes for CASSVADNSYEQYF.

The CDR3 loop reads CASSLWAKNTGELFF. The DNA of the CDR3 is TGTGCCAGCAGCTTGTGGGCGAAGAACACCGGGGAGCTGTTTTTT. The chain uses TRBV5-6 and TRBJ2-2; D is ambiguous. The CDR3 extends over 15 amino acids. V lost 1 base to trimming and J lost 1 base, with 8 bases between them. Germline V lookup: CDR1 SGHDT, CDR2 YYEEEE. The full variable domain, rest sourced from reference TRBV5-6 and TRBJ2-2, is DAGVTQSPTHLIKTRGQQVTLRCSPKSGHDTVSWYQQALGQGPQFIFQYYEEEERQRGNFPDRFSGHQFPNYSSELNVNALLLGDSALYLCASSLWAKNTGELFFGEGSRLTVL.

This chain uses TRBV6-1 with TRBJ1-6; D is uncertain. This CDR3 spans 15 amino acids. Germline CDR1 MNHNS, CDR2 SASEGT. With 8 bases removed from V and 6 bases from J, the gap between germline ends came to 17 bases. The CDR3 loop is CASHKMAPLNSPLHF. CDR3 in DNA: TGTGCCAGCCATAAGATGGCACCGCTTAATTCACCCCTCCACTTT.

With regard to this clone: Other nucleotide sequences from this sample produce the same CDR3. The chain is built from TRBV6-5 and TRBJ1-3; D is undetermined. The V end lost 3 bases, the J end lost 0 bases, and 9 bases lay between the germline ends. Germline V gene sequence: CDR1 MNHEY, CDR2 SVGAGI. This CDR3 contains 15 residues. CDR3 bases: TGTGCCAGCAGTTATAGCGGCGACTCTGGAAACACCATATATTTT. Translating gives CASSYSGDSGNTIYF.

The DNA for the CDR3 is TGTGCCATCAGTGGGAGACTAGGGGCCAATGAGCAGTTCTTC. Translation: CAISGRLGANEQFF. The chain carries TRBV10-3 and TRBJ2-1; TRBD2 might be the D (6 bases). The V gene's germline CDR1 is ENHRY and CDR2 SYGVKD. V lost 4 bases to trimming and J lost 6 bases, with 13 bases between them. CDR3 length: 14 residues.

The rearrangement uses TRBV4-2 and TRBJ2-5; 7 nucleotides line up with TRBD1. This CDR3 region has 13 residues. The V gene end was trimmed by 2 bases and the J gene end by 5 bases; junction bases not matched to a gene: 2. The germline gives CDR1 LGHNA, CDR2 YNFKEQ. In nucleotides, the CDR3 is TGTGCCAGCAGCCAACCGACAGGGGAGACCCAGTACTTC. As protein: CASSQPTGETQYF.

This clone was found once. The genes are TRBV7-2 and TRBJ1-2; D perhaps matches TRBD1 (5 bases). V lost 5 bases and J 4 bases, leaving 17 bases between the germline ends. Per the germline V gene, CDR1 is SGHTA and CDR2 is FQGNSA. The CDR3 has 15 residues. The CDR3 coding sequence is TGTGCCAGCAGCCAAATGGGGCAGGGAGGCTATGGCTACACCTTC. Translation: CASSQMGQGGYGYTF.

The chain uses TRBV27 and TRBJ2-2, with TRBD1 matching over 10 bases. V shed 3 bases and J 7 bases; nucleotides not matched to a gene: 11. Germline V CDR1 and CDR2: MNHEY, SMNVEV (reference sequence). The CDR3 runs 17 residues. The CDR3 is CASSFSAGDRGVGELFF. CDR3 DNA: TGTGCCAGCAGTTTTTCAGCCGGGGACAGGGGAGTCGGGGAGCTGTTTTTT.

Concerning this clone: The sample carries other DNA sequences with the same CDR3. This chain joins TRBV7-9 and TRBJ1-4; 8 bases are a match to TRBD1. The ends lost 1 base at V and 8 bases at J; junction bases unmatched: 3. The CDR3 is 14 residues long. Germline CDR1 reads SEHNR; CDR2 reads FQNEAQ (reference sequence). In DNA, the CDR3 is TGTGCCAGCAGCTTAGACAGGGGGAGCGAAAAACTGTTTTTT. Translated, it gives CASSLDRGSEKLFF.

CDR3 in amino acids: CARRRTGGHNGNQPQHF. The CDR3, as DNA: TGTGCCAGAAGGAGGACAGGGGGACATAATGGCAATCAGCCCCAGCATTTT. The chain carries TRBV5-3 and TRBJ1-5, with TRBD1 identical over 10 bases. TRBV5-3 is treated as an ORF (open reading frame) with a function not yet certain. This CDR3 has 17 amino acids. Losses at the gene ends were 5 bases for V and 2 bases for J; bases not matched to a gene: 10.

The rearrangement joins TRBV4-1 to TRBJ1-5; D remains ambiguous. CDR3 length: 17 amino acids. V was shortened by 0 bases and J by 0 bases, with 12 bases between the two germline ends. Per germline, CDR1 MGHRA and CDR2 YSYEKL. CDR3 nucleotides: TGCGCCAGCAGCCAAGAGTTCGAGACAAGTAGCAATCAGCCCCAGCATTTT. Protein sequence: CASSQEFETSSNQPQHF.

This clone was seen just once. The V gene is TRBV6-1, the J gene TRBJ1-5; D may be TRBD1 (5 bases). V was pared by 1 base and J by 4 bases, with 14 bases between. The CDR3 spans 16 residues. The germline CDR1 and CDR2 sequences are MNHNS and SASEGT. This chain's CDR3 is CASSEVSWGLNQPQHF. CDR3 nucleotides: TGTGCCAGCAGTGAAGTGTCGTGGGGCCTTAATCAGCCCCAGCATTTT.

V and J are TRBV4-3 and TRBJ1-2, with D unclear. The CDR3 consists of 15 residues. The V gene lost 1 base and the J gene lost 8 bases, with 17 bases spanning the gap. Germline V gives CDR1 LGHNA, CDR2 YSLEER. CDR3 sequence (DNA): TGCGCCAGCAGCCAAGTTCTCCGTTCGGGAGGGGGCTACACCTTC. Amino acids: CASSQVLRSGGGYTF.

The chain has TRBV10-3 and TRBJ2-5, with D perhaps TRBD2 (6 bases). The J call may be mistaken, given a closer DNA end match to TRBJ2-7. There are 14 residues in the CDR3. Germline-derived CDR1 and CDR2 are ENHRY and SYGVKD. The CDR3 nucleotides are TGTGCCATCAGTGGGCCCGGGAGCACCTACGAGCAGTACTTC. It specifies CAISGPGSTYEQYF.

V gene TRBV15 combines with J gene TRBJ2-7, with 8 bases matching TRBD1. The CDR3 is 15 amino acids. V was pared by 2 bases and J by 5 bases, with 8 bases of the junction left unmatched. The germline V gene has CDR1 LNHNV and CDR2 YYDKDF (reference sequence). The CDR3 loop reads CATSRLQGARDEQYF. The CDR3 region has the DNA TGTGCCACCAGCAGACTTCAGGGGGCGAGAGACGAGCAGTACTTC.

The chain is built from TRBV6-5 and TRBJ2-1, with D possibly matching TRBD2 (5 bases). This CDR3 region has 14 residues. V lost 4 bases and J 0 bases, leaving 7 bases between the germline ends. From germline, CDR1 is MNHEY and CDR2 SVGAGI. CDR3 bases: TGTGCCAGCAGTTTGGGGAGCTCCTACAATGAGCAGTTCTTC. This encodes CASSLGSSYNEQFF.

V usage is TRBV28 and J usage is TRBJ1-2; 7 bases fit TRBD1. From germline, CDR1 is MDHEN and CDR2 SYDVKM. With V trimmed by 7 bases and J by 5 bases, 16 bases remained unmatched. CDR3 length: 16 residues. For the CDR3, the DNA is TGTGCCAGCACCGCATTGGACAGGCCGGAAGTTTATGGCTACACCTTC. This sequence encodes CASTALDRPEVYGYTF.

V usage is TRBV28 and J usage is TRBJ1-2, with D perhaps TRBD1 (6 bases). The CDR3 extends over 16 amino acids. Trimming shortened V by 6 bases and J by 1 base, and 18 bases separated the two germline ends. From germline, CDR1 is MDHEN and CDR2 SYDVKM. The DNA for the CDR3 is TGTGCCAGCAGACCCGGACAGATCCTCGTTAACTATGGCTACACCTTC. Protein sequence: CASRPGQILVNYGYTF.

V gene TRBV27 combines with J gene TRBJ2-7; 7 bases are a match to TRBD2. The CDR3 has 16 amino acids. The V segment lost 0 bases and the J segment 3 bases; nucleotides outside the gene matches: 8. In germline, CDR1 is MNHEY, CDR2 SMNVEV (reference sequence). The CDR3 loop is CASSLSIERGDYEQYF. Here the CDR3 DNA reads TGTGCCAGCAGTTTATCGATCGAGCGGGGAGACTACGAGCAGTACTTC.

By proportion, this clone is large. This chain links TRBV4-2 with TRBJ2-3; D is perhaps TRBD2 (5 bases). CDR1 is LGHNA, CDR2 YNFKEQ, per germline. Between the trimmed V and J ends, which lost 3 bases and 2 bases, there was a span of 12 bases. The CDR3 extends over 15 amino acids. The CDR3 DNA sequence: TGTGCCAGCAGCCAGAGGGAAGGGCCCACAGATACGCAGTATTTT. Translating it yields CASSQREGPTDTQYF.

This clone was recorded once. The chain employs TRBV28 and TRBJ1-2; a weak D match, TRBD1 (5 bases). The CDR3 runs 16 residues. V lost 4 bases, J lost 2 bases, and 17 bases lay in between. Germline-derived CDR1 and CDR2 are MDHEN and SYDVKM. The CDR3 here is CASSSYWGPVNYGYTF. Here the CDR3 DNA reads TGTGCCAGCAGTTCCTACTGGGGCCCCGTCAACTATGGCTACACCTTC.

Here the CDR3 DNA reads TGTGCCAGCAGCGTAGCCGACCGCGGACAGGGGGCGGATGAGCAGTTCTTC. Translation gives CASSVADRGQGADEQFF. The rearrangement joins TRBV9 to TRBJ2-1; the match to TRBD1 covers 11 bases. The CDR3 spans 17 residues. V lost 0 bases and J lost 8; bases outside the gene matches: 10. CDR1 is SGDLS, CDR2 YYNGEE, per germline. Full variable domain (rest looked up from reference TRBV9 and TRBJ2-1): DSGVTQTPKHLITATGQRVTLRCSPRSGDLSVYWYQQSLDQGLQFLIQYYNGEERAKGNILERFSAQQFPDLHSELNLSSLELGDSALYFCASSVADRGQGADEQFFGPGTRLTVL.

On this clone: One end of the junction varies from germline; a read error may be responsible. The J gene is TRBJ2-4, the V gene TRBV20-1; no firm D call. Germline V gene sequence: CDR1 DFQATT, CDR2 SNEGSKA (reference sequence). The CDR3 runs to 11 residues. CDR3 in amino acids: CSAEFTNSQYF. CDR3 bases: TGCAGTGCCGAGTTCACAAACAGTCAGTACTTC.

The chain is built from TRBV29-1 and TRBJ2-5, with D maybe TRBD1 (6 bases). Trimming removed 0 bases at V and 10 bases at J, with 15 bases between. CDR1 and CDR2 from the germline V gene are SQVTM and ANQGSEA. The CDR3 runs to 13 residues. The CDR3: CSVEETGSRDQYF. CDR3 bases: TGCAGCGTTGAAGAGACAGGCTCTAGGGACCAGTACTTC.

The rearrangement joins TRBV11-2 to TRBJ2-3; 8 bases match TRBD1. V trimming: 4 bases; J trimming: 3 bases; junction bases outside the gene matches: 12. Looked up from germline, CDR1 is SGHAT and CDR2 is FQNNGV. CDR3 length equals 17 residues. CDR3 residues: CASSSRGAGGWTDTQYF. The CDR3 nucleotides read TGTGCCAGCAGCTCGAGGGGGGCAGGGGGCTGGACAGATACGCAGTATTTT.